This is a list of T cell receptor beta chains from one sample in a study of T-cell memory formation after mild COVID-19. TCRdb re-analysed the 5' RACE reads in MiXCR, keeping a single row per CDR3 protein. The table has over 500,000 distinct CDR3 sequences, approximately 15% seen once. The sequenced material came from PBMCs or a T cell subset sorted from them (not recorded which). Receptors were obtained from an adult woman who had mild COVID-19 (a few samples of this study predate the infection). Cell type and time point are not known. Both conserved end residues are part of each CDR3. The order of the fields is clone size, D gene, J gene, CDR3 length, V gene, CDR3 DNA, CDR3 protein. D genes are given only for firm matches. Clone size is given for some rows only: seen once, a few or many times, or a class if the clone is expanded.

few,TRBD1,TRBJ1-5,13,TRBV6-6,TGTGCCAGCGGAGGGGGCAGCAATCAGCCCCAGCATTTT,CASGGGSNQPQHF
NA,NA,TRBJ1-4,16,TRBV7-2,TGTGCCAGCAGCCCCCAGAGGGGTGGGGCCGGGGAAAAACTGTTTTTT,CASSPQRGGAGEKLFF
few,NA,TRBJ1-4,16,TRBV11-2,TGTGCCAGCAGCTTATCGCGGACACGCCCGGGGGAAAAACTGTTTTTT,CASSLSRTRPGEKLFF
NA,NA,TRBJ1-2,12,TRBV20-1,TGCAGTGCGAGAAACAGGGTTGGCGGCTACACCTTC,CSARNRVGGYTF
few,NA,TRBJ2-7,16,TRBV5-1,TGCGCCAGCAGCTTGGGGCACAGGCCCTTCTCCTACGAGCAGTACTTC,CASSLGHRPFSYEQYF
NA,NA,TRBJ1-2,16,TRBV3-1,TGTGCCAGCAGCCAAGATAATTGGGGCGCCAGCTATGGCTACACCTTC,CASSQDNWGASYGYTF
few,NA,TRBJ2-3,11,TRBV6-6,TGTGCCAGCAGTGACCTAGATACGCAGTATTTT,CASSDLDTQYF
few,TRBD2,TRBJ2-6,16,TRBV7-2,TGTGCCGCCGGGCTAGCGGGAGGTCCCGGGGCCAACGTCCTGACTTTC,CAAGLAGGPGANVLTF
NA,NA,TRBJ1-4,14,TRBV12-3/TRBV12-4,TGTGCCAGCAGCCGGACAGTAGCTAATGAAAAACTGTTTTTT,CASSRTVANEKLFF
few,NA,TRBJ1-2,14,TRBV2,TGTGCCAGCACCTCCGGGACATCGTCCTATGGCTACACCTTC,CASTSGTSSYGYTF
NA,TRBD2,TRBJ2-7,17,TRBV20-1,TGCAGTGCTAGAGCCCCCATTAGTAGCGGGGGTATTTACGAGCAGTACTTC,CSARAPISSGGIYEQYF
NA,NA,TRBJ1-6,15,TRBV7-3,TGTGCCAGCAGCTTAATTGGGGGGAAGAATTCACCCCTCCACTTT,CASSLIGGKNSPLHF
many,TRBD2,TRBJ2-7,14,TRBV7-8,TGTGCCAGCACGCCTCTAGCGGTAGCCTACGAGCAGTACTTC,CASTPLAVAYEQYF
few,TRBD2,TRBJ2-2,16,TRBV11-1,TGTGCCAGCAGCCCCCAACCGGGACTAGGCACCGGGGAGCTGTTTTTT,CASSPQPGLGTGELFF
NA,NA,TRBJ1-1,12,TRBV7-9,TGTGCCAGCAGCTTCCAAAAAGCTGAAGCTTTCTTT,CASSFQKAEAFF
few,TRBD2,TRBJ2-1,19,TRBV3-1,TGTGCCAGCAGCGTCGGGGGCTGGGTAGCGGGAGACACCTACAATGAGCAGTTCTTC,CASSVGGWVAGDTYNEQFF
NA,TRBD1,TRBJ1-2,16,TRBV20-1,TGCAGTGCTAGAGCCCGAACAGGGGGCTCCAACTATGGCTACACCTTC,CSARARTGGSNYGYTF
few,TRBD1,TRBJ2-7,15,TRBV5-1,TGCGCCAGCAGCCTACTCCAGGGGGCTTCCTACGAGCAGTACTTC,CASSLLQGASYEQYF
few,NA,TRBJ1-2,16,TRBV9,TGTGCCAGCAGCGCCGGGGGGGCCTATCTGAACTATGGCTACACCTTC,CASSAGGAYLNYGYTF
NA,TRBD2,TRBJ2-3,14,TRBV6-6,TGTGCCAGCAGTTACCTAGCGGGAGACAGTACGCAGTATTTT,CASSYLAGDSTQYF
few,NA,TRBJ2-7,15,TRBV18,TGTGCCAGCTCACCACCGACACGACAGTCCGACGAGCAGTACTTC,CASSPPTRQSDEQYF
NA,NA,TRBJ2-7,13,TRBV3-1,TGTGCCAGCGCCGCGGGGCCTTCCAACGAGCAGTACTTC,CASAAGPSNEQYF
NA,NA,TRBJ1-6,16,TRBV19,TGTGCCAGTAGTATAGAGCAGGGAAGGGCCAATTCACACCTCCACTTT,CASSIEQGRANSHLHF
few,NA,TRBJ2-5,12,TRBV30,TGTGCCTGGAGCAAGGGTAGAGAGACCCAGTACTTC,CAWSKGRETQYF
NA,NA,TRBJ2-2,16,TRBV3-1,TGTGCCAGCAGCCAATGGGCGAACACGCCCACCGGGGAGCTGTTTTTT,CASSQWANTPTGELFF
few,TRBD2,TRBJ2-5,17,TRBV29-1,TGCAGCGTCGATAGGACTAGCGGGGGGGGCTACCAAGAGACCCAGTACTTC,CSVDRTSGGGYQETQYF
NA,TRBD1,TRBJ2-7,14,TRBV5-5,TGTGCCAGCAGCCCCGGGGCGGCAGGGGGCGAGCAGTACTTC,CASSPGAAGGEQYF
few,NA,TRBJ2-1,15,TRBV7-3,TGTGCCAGCAGCGCGACTGGGGCCGCTTACAATGAGCAGTTCTTC,CASSATGAAYNEQFF
many,TRBD1,TRBJ1-1,14,TRBV12-3/TRBV12-4,TGTGCCAGCAGCCGGGACAGGGGGCGGACTGAAGCTTTCTTT,CASSRDRGRTEAFF
many,NA,TRBJ2-2,14,TRBV5-1,TGTGCCAGCAGCTTGGGGGGGAACACCGGGGAGCTGTTTTTT,CASSLGGNTGELFF
few,TRBD2,TRBJ2-1,15,TRBV6-5,TGTGCCAGCAAAATAGCGGGGGGCTCCTACAATGAGCAGTTCTTC,CASKIAGGSYNEQFF
NA,NA,TRBJ2-3,14,TRBV7-2,TGTGCCAGCAGCTTACGTCTTTTCACAGATACGCAGTATTTT,CASSLRLFTDTQYF
NA,NA,TRBJ1-3,17,TRBV18,TGTGCCAGCTCACCGGCTCAGGGCTCCAGCTCTGGAAACACCATATATTTT,CASSPAQGSSSGNTIYF
NA,NA,TRBJ2-2,14,TRBV24-1,TGTGCCACCAGTGACCAGAGGGTTACCGGGGAGCTGTTTTTT,CATSDQRVTGELFF
NA,TRBD2,TRBJ2-2,16,TRBV27,TGTGCCAGCACCCCGACTAGCGGGAGTCTGGTGGGGGAGCTGTTTTTT,CASTPTSGSLVGELFF
few,NA,TRBJ2-1,16,TRBV7-8,TGTGCCAGCAGCTTAGAGCAAGGCTTTAAAGGAAGAAAGCAGTTCTTC,CASSLEQGFKGRKQFF
few,NA,TRBJ2-5,13,TRBV20-1,TGCAGTGCGGGAGAGTTTAGGCTCGAGACCCAGTACTTC,CSAGEFRLETQYF
many,TRBD1,TRBJ2-1,17,TRBV12-5,TGTGCTAGTGGTACTGACAGGGTCCCTGTCTCCTACAATGAGCAGTTCTTC,CASGTDRVPVSYNEQFF
few,NA,TRBJ1-1,16,TRBV12-3/TRBV12-4,TGTGCCAGCAGTTTCGGGAGGGCAGGCATGAACACTGAAGCTTTCTTT,CASSFGRAGMNTEAFF
many,TRBD2,TRBJ2-7,13,TRBV19,TGTGCCTCAGCCTCGGGGGGAACCTACGAGCAGTACTTC,CASASGGTYEQYF
NA,TRBD1,TRBJ2-1,12,TRBV15,TGTGCCACAAGACAGGGGCCCAATGAGCAGTTCTTC,CATRQGPNEQFF
NA,NA,TRBJ2-5,11,TRBV24-1,TGTGCCACCAGTGAACAAGAGACCCAGTACTTC,CATSEQETQYF
NA,NA,TRBJ1-1,11,TRBV6-5,TGTGCCAGCAGGAAAACAGATAAAGCTTTCTTT,CASRKTDKAFF
NA,NA,TRBJ1-1,15,TRBV9,TGTGCCAGCAGCCGTCTGGACACAGTGAACACTGAAGCTTTCTTT,CASSRLDTVNTEAFF
few,NA,TRBJ2-7,16,TRBV5-8,TGTGCCAGCAGCTTGGAATGGGGGGCCCGAACCTACGAGCAGTACTTC,CASSLEWGARTYEQYF
few,NA,TRBJ2-1,19,TRBV10-3,TGTGCCATCAGTGAGGGGCCGGGGAAACCCCAGAGGGACTACAATGAGCAGTTCTTC,CAISEGPGKPQRDYNEQFF
many,NA,TRBJ2-7,13,TRBV5-5,TGTGCCAGCAGCTTGCCCCCTGAGGACGAGCAGTACTTC,CASSLPPEDEQYF
few,TRBD2,TRBJ2-7,14,TRBV12-3/TRBV12-4,TGTGCCAGCAGTCATAGCGGGGGGGCAAACGAGCAGTACTTC,CASSHSGGANEQYF
few,NA,TRBJ2-1,13,TRBV24-1,TGTGCCACCAGACCCGACAGGAGGAATGAGCAGTTCTTC,CATRPDRRNEQFF